This passage covers 4 T cell receptor beta chains from one sample sequenced in a study of blood T cells in healthy people across ages. Then a second PCR, running roughly 6 to 11 cycles, was carried out with a sample-barcoded 5' primer and a J-beta primer mix. TCRdb itself ran the 5' RACE reads through MiXCR, one entry per CDR3 protein. This sample has 250,000 to 300,000 distinct CDR3 sequences; 27% occur once, and the top ten carry around 30%. The source material was blood. Source of these receptors: a woman in her 70s in good health.

The chain joins TRBV7-9 to TRBJ2-1; no clear D. CDR1 SEHNR and CDR2 FQNEAQ come from the germline V gene (reference sequence). With 1 base removed from V and 8 bases from J, the gap between germline ends came to 12 bases. This CDR3 contains 14 residues. The CDR3 nucleotides are TGTGCCAGCAGCTTAGTTAGGCAGTCGTATGAGCAGTTCTTC. It translates to CASSLVRQSYEQFF.

Only a few counts were recorded for this clonotype. The V call is TRBV3-1, the J call TRBJ2-5; 13 bases align to TRBD2. J was trimmed by 2 bases and V by 6 bases; bases with no gene match: 3. Germline V gene lookup returns CDR1 LGHDT and CDR2 YNNKEL (reference sequence). The CDR3 has 15 amino acids. The DNA for the CDR3 is TGTGCCAGCAGTGCGGGACTAGCGGGGCAAGAGACCCAGTACTTC. Translating it yields CASSAGLAGQETQYF.

This clonotype occurred a few times. The junction and the germline gene differ at one end; a read error may be behind it. The CDR3 DNA is TGTGCCAGCAGCCCGGGACTAGCGGGAGGGGTTCGCGAGCAGCACTTC. Its translation is CASSPGLAGGVREQHF. The rearrangement links TRBV28 to TRBJ2-7; the match to TRBD2 covers 16 bases. Germline V gives CDR1 MDHEN, CDR2 SYDVKM. The CDR3 sequence is 16 residues long.

This clonotype has a handful of counts. V gene TRBV2 combines with J gene TRBJ2-2; D remains unclear. The CDR3 contains 12 residues. Trimming cost V 8 bases and J 4 bases, with 8 bases left between them. Germline values: CDR1 SNHLY, CDR2 FYNNEI. The CDR3 DNA is TGTGCCAGCCGCCGCCCCACCGGGGAGCTGTTTTTT. Translating it yields CASRRPTGELFF.